This TCR beta chain was captured by sequencing in a study of T cells after somatic rescue of genetic block. This CDR3 has 16 amino acids. CDR1 is MNHEY and CDR2 is SMNVEV in the germline V gene (reference sequence). V lost 4 bases and J lost 4, with 19 bases in between. Generated by immunoSEQ multiplex PCR, the TCRdb table keeps only in-frame clones and is missing some. The sample has some 90,000 clones, 70% to 90% seen once. The chain recombines TRBV27 with TRBJ1-1, with a possible D match to TRBD1 (6 bases). The specimen was peripheral blood mononuclear cells (PBMCs). The receptor was derived from a woman aged 18-35 years. The CDR3 nucleotides read TGTGCCAGCAGTTCCGCTCCCGGAGGGGGAGGCACTGAAGCTTTCTTT. Translation gives CASSSAPGGGGTEAFF.